The 20 T cell receptor beta chains given below trace back to one sample, sequenced in a study of monozygotic twins with inflammatory bowel disease. TCRdb re-called the 5' RACE reads, yielding one record per CDR3 amino acid sequence without DNA. The sample table includes about 130,000 distinct CDR3 sequences. Sequenced: blood. These receptors all come from a human donor with ulcerative colitis or Crohn's disease, or a healthy co-twin of an affected twin (not recorded which).

The chain combines TRBV7-2 with TRBJ1-6; there is no DNA to check the TCRdb D call of TRBD1. CDR1 and CDR2 (germline): SGHTA, FQGNSA. The CDR3 runs 17 residues. The chain's CDR3 is CASSLSSGTGGNSPLHF.

The gene calls are TRBV5-1 and TRBJ2-3; lacking DNA, the TRBD2 call made by TCRdb goes unchecked. CDR3 length equals 13 residues. The germline gives CDR1 SGHRS, CDR2 YFSETQ. CDR3 sequence: CASSLVSSDTQYF.

The chain has TRBV20-1 and TRBJ1-3. Germline CDR1 and CDR2: DFQATT and SNEGSKA (reference sequence). The CDR3 sequence is 15 residues long. The CDR3: CSARDRIGSGNTIYF.

J is TRBJ2-3 and V is TRBV20-1; TCRdb outputs TRBD2, but without DNA this stays unchecked. CDR1 DFQATT and CDR2 SNEGSKA come from the germline V gene (reference sequence). The CDR3 consists of 14 residues. The CDR3 sequence: CSASNGLAGDTQYF.

V usage is TRBV6-1 and J usage is TRBJ2-1. Germline loops: CDR1 MNHNS, CDR2 SASEGT. The CDR3 totals 14 residues. CDR3 region: CASSDPTRGNEQFF.

The CDR3 loop reads CASTLSSGWQETQYF. The rearrangement links TRBV11-2 to TRBJ2-5. The length of the CDR3 is 15 residues. CDR1 is SGHAT, CDR2 FQNNGV, per germline.

This chain links TRBV7-2 with TRBJ1-2; TCRdb gives TRBD1 as the D gene, but with no DNA this cannot be confirmed. This CDR3 has 14 amino acids. Germline values: CDR1 SGHTA, CDR2 FQGNSA. Here the CDR3 reads CASSSRQITYGYTF.

The chain couples TRBV15 to TRBJ1-2; the TCRdb D gene call, TRBD1, has no DNA to confirm it. Germline V gene lookup returns CDR1 LNHNV and CDR2 YYDKDF (reference sequence). The CDR3 contains 14 residues. CDR3 in amino acids: CATSRAGGDYGYTF.

V and J are TRBV11-2 and TRBJ2-2. Germline V gene lookup returns CDR1 SGHAT and CDR2 FQNNGV. This CDR3 region has 12 residues. CDR3 residues: CASSLITGELFF.

The chain couples TRBV20-1 to TRBJ2-5; TCRdb's D call, TRBD2, is unchecked because there is no DNA. The germline V gene encodes CDR1 DFQATT and CDR2 SNEGSKA (reference sequence). This CDR3 contains 14 residues. The CDR3 spells CSAGTSGSRATQYF.

The J gene is TRBJ2-7, the V gene TRBV23-1; TCRdb returns TRBD1, unconfirmable since there is no DNA. TRBV23-1 is placed among ORFs of uncertain function. CDR3 size: 16 residues. The CDR3 sequence is CASSRPRGAGINEQYF.

This CDR3 is CASSPFEAGTEQYF. The rearrangement joins TRBV18 to TRBJ2-7; lacking DNA, the TRBD2 call made by TCRdb goes unchecked. Germline lookup yields CDR1 KGHSH and CDR2 LQKENI. The CDR3 spans 14 residues.

The rearrangement uses TRBV5-1 and TRBJ2-7. CDR3 length: 13 amino acids. Germline V lookup: CDR1 SGHRS, CDR2 YFSETQ. The CDR3 loop reads CASSLFHSYEQYF.

The chain joins TRBV7-6 to TRBJ2-2; the TRBD2 assignment by TCRdb is unverifiable without DNA. The CDR3 totals 15 residues. Germline V gene lookup returns CDR1 SGHVS and CDR2 FNYEAQ. The CDR3 loop reads CASSSRLAGTGELFF. The full variable domain, with the rest looked up from reference TRBV7-6 and TRBJ2-2, is GAGVSQSPRYKVTKRGQDVALRCDPISGHVSLYWYRQALGQGPEFLTYFNYEAQQDKSGLPNDRFSAERPEGSISTLTIQRTEQRDSAMYRCASSSRLAGTGELFFGEGSRLTVL.

The chain has TRBV7-9 and TRBJ1-1. The CDR3 loop spans 12 amino acids. Germline-derived CDR1 and CDR2 are SEHNR and FQNEAQ (reference sequence). The CDR3 region is CASSISMSEAFF.

The chain joins TRBV11-2 to TRBJ2-6; the TRBD1 assignment by TCRdb is unverifiable without DNA. This CDR3 comprises 19 residues. Germline V gives CDR1 SGHAT, CDR2 FQNNGV. The CDR3 reads CASSLEAVGGSSGANVLTF.

The chain has TRBV4-2 and TRBJ1-1; there is no DNA to check the TCRdb D call of TRBD1. The CDR3 runs 16 residues. Germline V lookup: CDR1 LGHNA, CDR2 YNFKEQ. CDR3 amino acids: CASSQAWGTGDTEAFF.

This rearrangement joins TRBV4-3 to TRBJ2-2. Germline-derived CDR1 and CDR2 are LGHNA and YSLEER. The CDR3 runs 13 residues. CDR3 protein: CASRQGYTGELFF.

The V call is TRBV10-3, the J call TRBJ2-3; the TCRdb D gene call, TRBD1, has no DNA to confirm it. Germline lookup yields CDR1 ENHRY and CDR2 SYGVKD. This CDR3 region has 16 residues. CDR3 region: CAISESSLGGPDTQYF.

The chain couples TRBV6-1 to TRBJ2-7. CDR3 length: 11 residues. Germline V gives CDR1 MNHNS, CDR2 SASEGT. This CDR3 is CASFSSIEQYF.